A single sample gave rise to the 8 T cell receptor beta chains below, sequenced in a study of shared clonotypes between healthy human individuals. The data were produced by immunoSEQ multiplex PCR, yet TCRdb's version contains in-frame clones alone and is incomplete. The sample consists of about half a million clones, about 80% of them appearing once. Material for sequencing was PBMCs. The receptors were gathered from a woman aged 35 to 49 in good health. Some clones in this sample may be carry-over from other donors' samples.

The chain is built from TRBV7-9 and TRBJ2-1, with 9 bases fitting TRBD2. There are 14 residues in the CDR3. Germline CDR1 is SEHNR and CDR2 is FQNEAQ (reference sequence). Unmatched junction bases numbered 5, after V lost 5 bases and J lost 6 bases. In DNA, the CDR3 is TGTGCCAGCAGCGAGGGACTAGCAATCAATGAGCAGTTCTTC. This sequence encodes CASSEGLAINEQFF.

This clone was seen a single time. The chain joins TRBV19 to TRBJ2-2, with 12 bases that match TRBD2. V lost 10 bases, J lost 0 bases, and 9 bases stayed unmatched. CDR3 length equals 17 residues. Germline assignment: CDR1 LNHDA and CDR2 SQIVND (reference sequence). The CDR3 protein is CATPASGRAPNTGELFF. For the CDR3, the DNA is TGTGCCACCCCGGCTAGCGGGAGGGCCCCGAACACCGGGGAGCTGTTTTTT.

This clone was detected only once. This chain uses TRBV18 with TRBJ2-2, with 13 nucleotides matching TRBD2. V dropped 2 bases and J dropped 2; count of bases not matched to a gene: 5. Germline CDR1 is KGHSH and CDR2 is LQKENI. The CDR3 runs 18 residues. CDR3: CASSPRGLAGVNTGELFF. The CDR3 DNA sequence: TGTGCCAGCTCACCAAGAGGACTAGCGGGAGTCAACACCGGGGAGCTGTTTTTT.

This chain uses TRBV30 with TRBJ2-2; TRBD2 aligns across 10 bases. This CDR3 spans 18 amino acids. Germline-derived CDR1 and CDR2 are GTSNPN and SVGIG (reference sequence). The junction had 12 bases not matched to a gene; V was cut back by 0 bases and J by 5 bases. CDR3 protein: CAWSVYRLAGDLTGELFF. The CDR3 DNA reads as TGTGCCTGGAGTGTATACCGCCTAGCGGGAGACCTAACCGGGGAGCTGTTTTTT.

V usage is TRBV7-8 and J usage is TRBJ2-2; 7 bases map to TRBD2. Germline trimming cut 5 bases from V and 0 bases from J; bases unmatched to any gene: 9. CDR1 and CDR2 (germline): SGHVS, FQNEAQ. The CDR3 runs to 17 residues. The CDR3 loop reads CASSIFSGGPNTGELFF. The CDR3 DNA reads TGTGCCAGCAGCATATTCTCGGGAGGACCGAACACCGGGGAGCTGTTTTTT.

The gene calls are TRBV12-1 and TRBJ2-2; the tabulated D call, TRBD2, remains unverified against the DNA. TRBV12-1 is flagged as a pseudogene. The CDR3 covers 20 residues. Here the CDR3 reads CASSLQSGTRENANTGELFF. As DNA, the CDR3 is TGTGCCAGCAGCTTACAGTCCGGGACTAGGGAAAACGCGAACACCGGGGAGCTGTTTTTT.

The gene calls are TRBV7-9 and TRBJ2-3, with D unclear. Germline CDR1 is SEHNR and CDR2 is FQNEAQ (reference sequence). The CDR3 runs to 13 residues. V lost 8 bases and J lost 9, with 18 bases in between. CDR3 bases: TGTGCCAGCGCCGCCGATGCCGCCATGACGCAGTATTTT. This translates into CASAADAAMTQYF.

This clone was seen only once. The sample carries other DNA sequences with the same CDR3. The chain recombines TRBV11-2 with TRBJ1-1; D uncertain. Per the germline V gene, CDR1 is SGHAT and CDR2 is FQNNGV. Trimming removed 0 bases at V and 3 bases at J, with 5 bases between. This CDR3 spans 13 amino acids. CDR3 loop: CASSLDRDTEAFF. DNA of the CDR3: TGTGCCAGCAGCTTAGATAGGGACACTGAAGCTTTCTTT.